This TCR beta chain is from a study of CD8 T cells in Susac syndrome. The RNA, roughly 0.45 to 1 ug, was put through reverse transcription using random hexamers. Amplification of the TCR beta CDR3 was carried out by immunoSEQ multiplex PCR, which spanned a total of 54 Vbeta and 13 Jbeta segments. TCRdb reprocessed the immunoSEQ multiplex PCR reads via MiXCR and lists one record per CDR3 protein. This sample has around 270,000 distinct CDR3 sequences, with roughly 85% found just once. Sequencing of TCR beta was performed on blood CD8+ T cells and on blood CD4+ T cells. The CD8+ and CD4+ T cells were isolated magnetically using a negative isolation approach, whereas the TEMRA cells were enriched by FACS. Trimming removed 0 bases from V and 7 bases from J, with 16 bases in between. Germline V gene data show CDR1 as SGHNT and CDR2 as YYREEE (reference sequence). The CDR3 spans 16 residues.

The sequencing input was CD8+ T cells from PBMCs. This clonotype was obtained from a human donor with multiple sclerosis. This sequence joins TRBV5-4 and TRBJ2-2, with D possibly being TRBD2 (5 bases). CDR3 protein: CASSLGPLDEGGELFF. CDR3 nucleotide sequence: TGTGCCAGCAGCTTGGGGCCTCTAGATGAGGGCGGGGAGCTGTTTTTT.